Presented here are 16 T cell receptor beta chains from one specimen sequenced in a study of T cell repertoires in cytomegalovirus infection. Using its own MiXCR run on the reads, TCRdb lists one record per CDR3 protein. This sample has around 530,000 distinct CDR3 sequences; around 27% occur once, and the top ten carry about 13%. Source material: PBMCs. The receptors shown here come from a human donor in good health (CMV status not recorded). Some clones in this sample may be carry-over from other donors' samples.

This clonotype was counted at least ten times. The chain has TRBV28 and TRBJ2-3, with TRBD2 matching 8 bases. The CDR3 spans 16 residues. V gave up 6 bases and J gave up 0 bases; unmatched junction bases: 8. Per the germline V gene, CDR1 is MDHEN and CDR2 is SYDVKM. CDR3 amino acids: CASSLIGRDSTDTQYF. In DNA form, the CDR3 reads TGTGCCAGCAGCCTGATCGGGAGGGACAGCACAGATACGCAGTATTTT.

This clonotype was observed at least ten times. The genes are TRBV6-2 or TRBV6-3 and TRBJ2-1; 9 bases match TRBD2. From germline, CDR1 is MNHEY and CDR2 SVGEGT. The J segment lost 8 bases and the V segment lost 7 bases, leaving 6 bases of the junction unmatched. This CDR3 contains 13 residues. For the CDR3, the DNA is TGTGCCAGCAATCTAGCGGGACATGATGAGCAGTTCTTC. Amino acid sequence: CASNLAGHDEQFF.

This clonotype was detected ten times or more. This chain connects TRBV6-2 or TRBV6-3 to TRBJ1-1; 7 nucleotides align to TRBD1. Germline CDR1 and CDR2: MNHEY and SVGEGT. V was clipped by 5 bases and J by 3 bases; unmatched bases: 3. CDR3 length: 13 amino acids. CDR3 protein: CASSADRDTEAFF. DNA of the CDR3: TGTGCCAGCAGTGCCGACAGGGACACTGAAGCTTTCTTT.

This clonotype was seen many times. The chain is built from TRBV7-6 and TRBJ2-7; the D is unclear. Trimming shortened V by 1 base and J by 4 bases, and 8 bases separated the two germline ends. Germline V CDR1 and CDR2: SGHVS, FNYEAQ. CDR3 length: 13 residues. CDR3 in DNA: TGTGCCAGCAGCTTAGGGCCAGATTACGAGCAGTACTTC. Translating gives CASSLGPDYEQYF.

There are a few counts of this clonotype. The chain carries TRBV11-3 and TRBJ1-4, with 10 bases aligning to TRBD1. Trimming removed 2 bases from V and 8 bases from J; junction bases left unmatched: 14. Germline lookup yields CDR1 SGHNT and CDR2 YENEEA. The CDR3 sequence is 18 residues long. The CDR3 DNA reads as TGTGCCAGCAGCTTACTTCCCCCGACCGGGACAGGGGTCGAAAAACTGTTTTTT. As protein: CASSLLPPTGTGVEKLFF.

This rearrangement joins TRBV4-1 to TRBJ1-5, with 9 bases lining up with TRBD1. The germline gives CDR1 MGHRA, CDR2 YSYEKL. The CDR3 consists of 18 residues. V lost 1 base to trimming and J lost 0 bases; unmatched junction nucleotides: 7. This CDR3 reads CASSQGTGARGSNQPQHF. The CDR3 nucleotides read TGCGCCAGCAGCCAAGGGACAGGGGCGCGGGGTAGCAATCAGCCCCAGCATTTT.

The CDR3 is CASSARGSYSSYEQYF. Written as DNA, the CDR3 is TGTGCCAGCAGTGCCAGGGGGTCCTATTCCTCCTACGAGCAGTACTTC. The chain combines TRBV25-1 with TRBJ2-7; 7 positions match TRBD1. The CDR3 is 16 amino acids. After removal of 4 bases from V and 0 bases from J, the junction contained 9 bases not matched to a gene. Germline V gives CDR1 MGHDK, CDR2 SYGVNS.

This chain joins TRBV6-2 or TRBV6-3 and TRBJ2-3, with TRBD2 matching 7 bases. J lost 5 bases, V lost 6 bases, and 11 bases had no gene match. Germline V gene lookup returns CDR1 MNHEY and CDR2 SVGEGT. The CDR3 totals 15 residues. The CDR3 coding sequence is TGTGCCAGCAGGGGAGCGGGAATTGGCGGAGATACGCAGTATTTT. This sequence encodes CASRGAGIGGDTQYF.

The V and J genes are TRBV12-3 or TRBV12-4 and TRBJ2-1; D possibly corresponds to TRBD2 (6 bases). V was clipped by 4 bases and J by 4 bases, with 23 bases between them. CDR3 length: 18 residues. CDR3 region: CASSSIIRGGRTYNEQFF. Here the CDR3 DNA reads TGTGCCAGCAGTTCCATTATTCGGGGAGGACGAACATACAATGAGCAGTTCTTC.

The V gene is TRBV27, the J gene TRBJ1-6; D call uncertain. The CDR3 is 15 residues long. The germline CDR1 and CDR2 sequences are MNHEY and SMNVEV (reference sequence). V was cut by 1 base and J by 6 bases, with 10 bases left in between. CDR3 region: CASSLYGSANSPLHF. The CDR3 coding sequence is TGTGCCAGCAGTTTATATGGGTCGGCTAATTCACCCCTCCACTTT.

The chain recombines TRBV29-1 with TRBJ1-3; D is undetermined. Deletions cut 6 bases from V and 2 bases from J, with 8 bases between. Germline V gene data show CDR1 as SQVTM and CDR2 as ANQGSEA. The CDR3 sequence is 12 residues long. This CDR3 is CSVRSPGNTIYF. The CDR3 coding sequence is TGCAGCGTGAGGTCCCCTGGAAACACCATATATTTT.

This clonotype was found a few times. CDR3 protein: CATSDLFWGEQFF. The DNA for the CDR3 is TGTGCCACCAGTGATCTGTTTTGGGGTGAGCAGTTCTTC. The chain carries TRBV24-1 and TRBJ2-1, with no clear D. Per germline, CDR1 KGHDR and CDR2 SFDVKD. V was shortened by 3 bases and J by 9 bases, with 11 bases between the two germline ends. The CDR3 is 13 amino acids.

This clonotype was detected ten times or more. The rearrangement uses TRBV5-4 and TRBJ1-1; D possibly corresponds to TRBD1 (5 bases). Trimming took off 10 bases at V and 3 bases at J, with 13 bases between the two ends. CDR1 SGHNT and CDR2 YYREEE come from the germline V gene (reference sequence). This CDR3 has 12 residues. The CDR3 DNA reads TGTGCCTTTCACGGGGGTTACACTGAAGCTTTCTTT. It yields the protein CAFHGGYTEAFF.

The chain uses TRBV4-1 and TRBJ1-1; D remains ambiguous. Germline lookup yields CDR1 MGHRA and CDR2 YSYEKL. CDR3 length: 15 residues. V lost 0 bases and J lost 4, with 12 bases in between. CDR3 DNA sequence: TGCGCCAGCAGCCAAGATCAGGTGGGTGGCACTGAAGCTTTCTTT. It translates to CASSQDQVGGTEAFF.

V gene TRBV19 combines with J gene TRBJ2-1; the match to TRBD2 covers 11 bases. The V and J ends lost 7 bases and 6 bases, in that order; junction bases with no gene match: 14. CDR3 length equals 17 residues. Germline V gives CDR1 LNHDA, CDR2 SQIVND (reference sequence). Written as DNA, the CDR3 is TGTGCCAGTACCCCGGTCACTAGCGGGAGAAAAGGCAATGAGCAGTTCTTC. Translation gives CASTPVTSGRKGNEQFF.

V and J are TRBV5-1 and TRBJ2-2, with 9 nucleotides matching TRBD1. The CDR3 covers 16 residues. V lost 5 bases to trimming and J lost 3 bases; unmatched junction nucleotides: 8. Germline CDR1 reads SGHRS; CDR2 reads YFSETQ. The CDR3: CASRLWDRADTGELFF. In nucleotides, the CDR3 is TGCGCCAGCAGGTTATGGGACAGGGCGGACACCGGGGAGCTGTTTTTT.